This paragraph covers one TCR beta chain sequence. Allocation to cohorts depended on clinical history reported by the participants. This entry comes from a study of blood T cell repertoires in COVID-19. Study information: Samples representing acute and convalescent COVID-19 were sourced from the United States, Italy and Spain. T cells, B-cell-depleted T cells, or PBMCs provided the cDNA or gDNA that served as material.

Germline CDR1 is MNHEY and CDR2 is SVGAGI. The CDR3 is made up of 13 amino acids. V was shortened by 8 bases and J by 5 bases, with 15 bases between the two germline ends. Study processing details: Amplification with reference gene primers provided the estimates of nucleated cell counts. Produced via immunoSEQ multiplex PCR; TCRdb's table is partial and in-frame only. That table gives V, J and clone size, and the DNA gave D and trimming. The table includes some 270,000 clones, 65% to 90% detected once. The chain has TRBV6-5 and TRBJ1-1, with D possibly matching TRBD1 (5 bases). Sequencing used PBMCs or T cells enriched from blood (not recorded which). The sequence came from a woman aged 50 to 65 with acute COVID-19. Here the CDR3 reads CASGEGPRTEAFF. CDR3 nucleotide sequence: TGTGCCAGCGGGGAGGGGCCTAGAACTGAAGCTTTCTTT.